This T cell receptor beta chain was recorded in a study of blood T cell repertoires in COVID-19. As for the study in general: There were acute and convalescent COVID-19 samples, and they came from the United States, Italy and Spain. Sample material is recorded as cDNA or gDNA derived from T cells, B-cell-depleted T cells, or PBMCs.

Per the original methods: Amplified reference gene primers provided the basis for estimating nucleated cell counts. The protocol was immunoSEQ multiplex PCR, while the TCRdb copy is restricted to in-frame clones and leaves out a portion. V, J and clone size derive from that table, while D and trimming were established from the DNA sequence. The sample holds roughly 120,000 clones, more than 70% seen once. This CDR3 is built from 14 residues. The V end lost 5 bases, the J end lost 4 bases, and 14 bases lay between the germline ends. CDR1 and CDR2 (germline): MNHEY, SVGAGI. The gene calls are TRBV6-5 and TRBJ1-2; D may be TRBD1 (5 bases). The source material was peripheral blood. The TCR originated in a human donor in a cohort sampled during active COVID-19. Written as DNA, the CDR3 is TGTGCCAGCAGTCTCAAGGGGAGGTCCTATGGCTACACCTTC. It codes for CASSLKGRSYGYTF.